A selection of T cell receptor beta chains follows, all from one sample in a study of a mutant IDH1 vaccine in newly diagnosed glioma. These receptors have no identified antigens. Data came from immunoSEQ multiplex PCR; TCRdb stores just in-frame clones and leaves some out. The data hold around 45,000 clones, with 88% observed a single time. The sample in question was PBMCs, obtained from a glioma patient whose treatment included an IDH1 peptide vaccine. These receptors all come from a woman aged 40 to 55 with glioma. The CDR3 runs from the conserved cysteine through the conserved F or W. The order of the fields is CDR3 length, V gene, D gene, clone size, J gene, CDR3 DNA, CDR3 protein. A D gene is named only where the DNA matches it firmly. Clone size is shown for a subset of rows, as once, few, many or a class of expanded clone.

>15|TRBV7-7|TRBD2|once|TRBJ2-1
TGTGCTAGCAGCTTAGCAGCGGGGGGTTTCGATGAGCAGTTCTTC
CASSLAAGGFDEQFF
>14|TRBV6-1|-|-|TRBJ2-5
TGTGCCAGCAGTGATTACCGGGGGAGAGAGACCCAGTACTTC
CASSDYRGRETQYF
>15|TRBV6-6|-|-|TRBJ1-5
TGTGCCAGCACTCTACAGGGAAGCGCGGGTCAGCCCCAGCATTTT
CASTLQGSAGQPQHF
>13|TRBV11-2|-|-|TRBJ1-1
TGTGCCAGCAGCTTAAGCGGGAACACTGAAGCTTTCTTT
CASSLSGNTEAFF
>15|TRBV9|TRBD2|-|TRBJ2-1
TGTGCCAGCAGCGTAGATCAAGCGGGAGCCAATGAGCAGTTCTTC
CASSVDQAGANEQFF
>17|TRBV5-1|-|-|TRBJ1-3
TGCGCCAGCAGCTTGCTCCTCCAGGGGACCTCTGGAAACACCATATATTTT
CASSLLLQGTSGNTIYF
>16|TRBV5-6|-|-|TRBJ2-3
TGTGCCAGCAGCCCCTTTTCCGGGAGCCACACAGATACGCAGTATTTT
CASSPFSGSHTDTQYF
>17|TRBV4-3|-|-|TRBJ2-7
TGCGCCAGCAGCCAAGATCGTGGGCCCAGGAGCTCCTACGAGCAGTACTTC
CASSQDRGPRSSYEQYF
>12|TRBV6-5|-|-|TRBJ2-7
TGTGCCAGCAGTCCCGGACAGCCCGAGCAGTACTTC
CASSPGQPEQYF
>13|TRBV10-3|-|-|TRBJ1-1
TGTGCCATCAGCGCTGGAAGGAACACTGAAGCTTTCTTT
CAISAGRNTEAFF
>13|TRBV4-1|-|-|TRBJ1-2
TGCGCCAGCAGCCAAGATCAGGCCTATGGCTACACCTTC
CASSQDQAYGYTF